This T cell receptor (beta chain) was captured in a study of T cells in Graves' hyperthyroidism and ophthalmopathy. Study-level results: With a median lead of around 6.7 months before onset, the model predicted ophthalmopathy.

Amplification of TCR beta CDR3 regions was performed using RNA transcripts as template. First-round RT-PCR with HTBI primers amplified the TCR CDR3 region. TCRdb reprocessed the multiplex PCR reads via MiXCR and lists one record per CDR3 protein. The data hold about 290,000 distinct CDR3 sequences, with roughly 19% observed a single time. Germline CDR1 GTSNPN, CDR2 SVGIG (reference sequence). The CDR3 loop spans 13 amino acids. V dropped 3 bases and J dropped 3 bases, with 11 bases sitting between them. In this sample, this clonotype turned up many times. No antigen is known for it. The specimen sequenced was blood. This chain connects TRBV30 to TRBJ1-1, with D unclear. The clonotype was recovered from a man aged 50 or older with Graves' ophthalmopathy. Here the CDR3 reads CAWRRRVDTEAFF. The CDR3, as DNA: TGTGCCTGGAGAAGGCGGGTAGACACTGAAGCTTTCTTT.